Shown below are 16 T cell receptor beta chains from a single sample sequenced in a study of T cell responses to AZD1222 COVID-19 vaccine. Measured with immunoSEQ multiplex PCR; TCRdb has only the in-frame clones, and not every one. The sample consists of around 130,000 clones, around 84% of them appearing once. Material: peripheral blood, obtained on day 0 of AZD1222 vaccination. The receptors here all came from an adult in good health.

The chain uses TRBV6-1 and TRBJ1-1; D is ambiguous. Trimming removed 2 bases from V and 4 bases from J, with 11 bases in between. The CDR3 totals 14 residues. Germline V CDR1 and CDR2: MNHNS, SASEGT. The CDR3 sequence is CASSEPSVFTEAFF. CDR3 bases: TGTGCCAGCAGTGAACCGTCAGTATTCACTGAAGCTTTCTTT.

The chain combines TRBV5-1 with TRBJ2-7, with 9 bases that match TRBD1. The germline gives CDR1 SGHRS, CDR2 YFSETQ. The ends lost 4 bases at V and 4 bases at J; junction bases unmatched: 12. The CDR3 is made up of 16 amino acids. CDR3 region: CASSPVQGAQTYEQYF. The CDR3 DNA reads TGCGCCAGCAGCCCGGTACAGGGGGCTCAAACTTACGAGCAGTACTTC.

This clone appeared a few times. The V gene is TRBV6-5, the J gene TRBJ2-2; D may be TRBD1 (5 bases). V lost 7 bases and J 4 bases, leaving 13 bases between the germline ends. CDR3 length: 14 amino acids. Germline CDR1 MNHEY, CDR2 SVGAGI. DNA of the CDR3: TGTGCCAGCATACGGCAGGGTTCCACCGGGGAGCTGTTTTTT. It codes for CASIRQGSTGELFF.

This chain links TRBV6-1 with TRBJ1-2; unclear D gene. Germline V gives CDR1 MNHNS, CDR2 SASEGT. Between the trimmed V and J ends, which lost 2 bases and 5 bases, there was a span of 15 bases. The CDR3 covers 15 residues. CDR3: CASSESRSPRYGYTF. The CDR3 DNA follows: TGTGCCAGCAGTGAATCAAGGTCCCCCCGTTATGGCTACACCTTC.

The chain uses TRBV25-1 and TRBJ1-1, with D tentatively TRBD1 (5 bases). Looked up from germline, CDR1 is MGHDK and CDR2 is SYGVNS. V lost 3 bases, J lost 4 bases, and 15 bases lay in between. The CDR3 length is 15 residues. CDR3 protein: CASSDFGAQSTEAFF. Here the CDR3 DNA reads TGTGCCAGCAGTGACTTTGGGGCGCAGAGCACTGAAGCTTTCTTT.

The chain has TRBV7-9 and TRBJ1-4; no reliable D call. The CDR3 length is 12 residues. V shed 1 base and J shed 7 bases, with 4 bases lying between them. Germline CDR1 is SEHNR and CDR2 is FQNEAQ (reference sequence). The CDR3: CASSLGSEKLFF. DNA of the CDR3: TGTGCCAGCAGCTTAGGAAGTGAAAAACTGTTTTTT.

DNA of the CDR3: TGCAGCGTTGCCGTAGACAGATCTAACTATGGCTACACCTTC. Its protein product is CSVAVDRSNYGYTF. This chain connects TRBV29-1 to TRBJ1-2; possibly TRBD1 for D (5 bases). The CDR3 is made up of 14 amino acids. Trimming cost V 4 bases and J 0 bases, with 12 bases left between them. CDR1 is SQVTM, CDR2 ANQGSEA, per germline.

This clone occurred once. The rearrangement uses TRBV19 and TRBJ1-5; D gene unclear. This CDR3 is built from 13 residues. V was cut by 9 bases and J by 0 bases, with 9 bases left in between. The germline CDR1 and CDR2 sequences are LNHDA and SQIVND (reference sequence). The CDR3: CASEGYSNQPQHF. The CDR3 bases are TGTGCCAGCGAGGGATATAGCAATCAGCCCCAGCATTTT.

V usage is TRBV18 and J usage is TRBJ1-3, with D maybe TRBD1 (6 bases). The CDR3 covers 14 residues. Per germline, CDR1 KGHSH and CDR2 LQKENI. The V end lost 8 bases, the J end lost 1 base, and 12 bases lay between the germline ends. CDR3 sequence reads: CASHETGSGNTIYF. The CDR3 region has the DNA TGTGCCAGCCACGAGACAGGATCTGGAAACACCATATATTTT.

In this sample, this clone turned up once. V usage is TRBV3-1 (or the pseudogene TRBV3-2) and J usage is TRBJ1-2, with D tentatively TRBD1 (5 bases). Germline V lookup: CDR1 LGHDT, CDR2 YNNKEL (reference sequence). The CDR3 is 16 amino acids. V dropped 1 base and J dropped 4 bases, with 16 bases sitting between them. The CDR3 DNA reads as TGTGCCAGCAGCCAAGGGGACCAAAGGGTTTTCTATGGCTACACCTTC. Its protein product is CASSQGDQRVFYGYTF.

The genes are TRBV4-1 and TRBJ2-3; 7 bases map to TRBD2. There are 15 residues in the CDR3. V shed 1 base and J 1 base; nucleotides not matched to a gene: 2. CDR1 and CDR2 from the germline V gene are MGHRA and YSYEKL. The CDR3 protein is CASSQGRGGTDTQYF. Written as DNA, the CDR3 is TGCGCCAGCAGCCAAGGACGGGGGGGCACAGATACGCAGTATTTT.

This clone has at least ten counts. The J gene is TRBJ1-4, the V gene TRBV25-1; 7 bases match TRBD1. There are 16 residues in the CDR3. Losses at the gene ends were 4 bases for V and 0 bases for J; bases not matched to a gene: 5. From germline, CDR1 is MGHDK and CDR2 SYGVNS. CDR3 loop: CASSAGQPATNEKLFF. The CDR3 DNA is TGTGCCAGCAGTGCGGGACAGCCCGCAACTAATGAAAAACTGTTTTTT.

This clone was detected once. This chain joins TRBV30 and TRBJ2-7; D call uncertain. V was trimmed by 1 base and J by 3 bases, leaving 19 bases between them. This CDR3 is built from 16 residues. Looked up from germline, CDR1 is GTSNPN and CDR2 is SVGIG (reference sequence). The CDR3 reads CAWSGGSPLENYEQYF. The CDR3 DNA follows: TGTGCCTGGAGTGGTGGGTCTCCCTTAGAGAACTACGAGCAGTACTTC.

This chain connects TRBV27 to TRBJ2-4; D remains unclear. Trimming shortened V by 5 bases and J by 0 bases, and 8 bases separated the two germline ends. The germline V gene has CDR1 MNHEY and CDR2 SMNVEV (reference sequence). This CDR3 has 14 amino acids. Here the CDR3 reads CASSLIGAKNIQYF. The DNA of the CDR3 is TGTGCCAGCAGTCTAATCGGAGCCAAAAACATTCAGTACTTC.

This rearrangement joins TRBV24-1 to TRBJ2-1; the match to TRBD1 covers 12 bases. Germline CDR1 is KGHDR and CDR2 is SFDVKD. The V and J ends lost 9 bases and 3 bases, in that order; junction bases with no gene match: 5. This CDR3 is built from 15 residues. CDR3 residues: CATSGTGGYYNEQFF. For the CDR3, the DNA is TGTGCCACCTCCGGGACAGGGGGCTACTACAATGAGCAGTTCTTC.

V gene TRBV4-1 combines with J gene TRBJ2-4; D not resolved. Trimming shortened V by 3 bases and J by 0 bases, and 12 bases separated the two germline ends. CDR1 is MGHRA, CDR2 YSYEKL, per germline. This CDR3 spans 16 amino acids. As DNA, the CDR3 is TGCGCCAGCAGCCACAACTCCCCCCTAGCCAAAAACATTCAGTACTTC. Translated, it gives CASSHNSPLAKNIQYF.